This TCR beta chain emerged from a study (dated by TCRdb to between 2015 and 2017). Study-level background: The study tested whether tumor-infiltrating Tregs in breast cancer are recruited from blood Tregs or converted in situ from other CD4+ T cell subsets.

This clonotype was seen a few times. Its antigen is not yet known. Nothing much larger sits one base from this clone, and base qualities are not available. Naive CD4+ T cells were purified with the Miltenyi Naive CD4+ T Cell Isolation kit, with Tregs depleted using CD25 microbeads. Tregs, naive and memory CD4+ T cells from tumor, blood and ipsilateral draining lymph nodes of a few breast cancer patients underwent full-length TCR alpha and beta sequencing. Ficoll density gradient centrifugation was used to isolate mononuclear cells from lymph nodes or from 50 ml of peripheral blood. FACS confirmed that the sorted cell populations were more than 90% pure. Results and caveats for the whole study, not just this receptor: The TCR alpha and beta sequences of tumor-infiltrating Tregs showed the greatest overlap with tumor naive CD4+ T cells, followed by blood naive CD4+ T cells. Rather than covering whole repertoires, validation in the larger cohort was restricted to a single TCR beta V-J rearrangement. The TCR gene usage of tumor memory CD4+ T cells clustered together with blood and lymph node memory CD4+ cells and with lymph node naive CD4+ cells.

Full-length TCR variable regions were amplified by 5' RACE PCR with constant-region reverse primers, followed by semi-nested PCR with Nested Universal Primer A. The ReliaPrep RNA Cell Miniprep System was used to extract total RNA, which was then reverse transcribed into 5'RACE-ready cDNA with the SMARTer RACE 5'/3' Kit. Multiplex adaptors were used to barcode the full-length TCR alpha and beta libraries, which were then sequenced on an Illumina MiSeq. The published analysis was carried out like this. Sequencing data were pooled across the five patients for each of nine subset-tissue groups and compared by unsupervised clustering of TCR gene usage. The Morisita-Horn index was used to calculate repertoire similarity, with shared sequences weighted according to their contribution to each repertoire. TCRdb reran the public reads through fastp at Q25 and MiXCR, keeping productive beta chains. A single entry per CDR3 protein holds the most common genes and DNA from its merged rows. TCRdb, rather than the study authors, made the V and J calls. A total of roughly 52,000 distinct CDR3 sequences appear in this sample, about a sixth of them only once. The ten most abundant clones make up around 2% of the sample.

V and J are trimmed by 0 bases and 4 bases, and the gene matches miss 2 bases of the junction. Its CDR3 holds 15 amino acids, cysteine through phenylalanine. The kept DNA is CDR3 alone, 45 bases in frame from the first base. CDR1 KGHDR and CDR2 SFDVKD are derived from the germline V gene. Sequencing was carried out using naive CD4+ T cells sorted from blood. Per the publication, the cell subset or site label means: naive CD4+ T cells, CD4+CD45RA+CD25-. This receptor was taken from a female donor with breast cancer. The rearranged segments are TRBV24-1 and TRBJ2-5, and 9 junction bases match TRBD1. The DNA is TGTGCCACCAGTGATTTGATGGACAGGGGAGAGACCCAGTACTTC. This encodes CATSDLMDRGETQYF.